This T cell receptor (beta chain) emerged from a study of PD-1 blockade in classical Hodgkin lymphoma. Study-level findings and limits: Compared with healthy donors, newly diagnosed patients reportedly showed lower baseline TCR diversity. By C4D1, diversity of CD4+ TCRs had risen significantly, whereas that of CD8+ TCRs had not. Partial responders and progressors had significantly lower baseline TCR diversity.

Time point indicated: cycle 4 day 1 (C4D1), after more than five weeks of nivolumab. Each of the patients experienced relapse following autologous stem cell transplantation, and their brentuximab vedotin exposure differed. There are 14 residues in the CDR3. The germline V gene has CDR1 SGHRS and CDR2 YFSETQ. V was trimmed by 0 bases and J by 2 bases, leaving 8 bases between them. Libraries were prepared by immunoSEQ multiplex PCR; TCRdb keeps only in-frame clonotypes and omits some of them. The sample records 90,000 to 140,000 clones, around 90% being singletons. In the case of this clone: Antigen unknown.

This chain uses TRBV5-1 with TRBJ1-1; D may be TRBD1 (5 bases). Sequenced material: peripheral blood mononuclear cells (PBMCs), taken before the fourth cycle of nivolumab. This clonotype was obtained from a human donor with classical Hodgkin lymphoma. Here the CDR3 DNA reads TGCGCCAGCAGCTTGGACAGGAGTAACACTGAAGCTTTCTTT. Amino acids: CASSLDRSNTEAFF.